The clone carrying this T cell receptor beta chain was detected only once. The antigen remains undetermined. The data belong to a study of T-cell memory formation after mild COVID-19. Study findings and constraints: Later expanders leaned CD4+, whereas clones that contracted between day 15 and 85 were balanced CD4/CD8.

One entry per CDR3 protein results from TCRdb running MiXCR on the 5' RACE reads. The table lists over 60,000 distinct CDR3 sequences, approximately 15% of them singletons. CDR3 length: 14 residues. Trimming cost V 3 bases and J 5 bases, with 11 bases left between them. Germline V gene sequence: CDR1 LNHDA, CDR2 SQIVND (reference sequence). Sequences were obtained from PBMCs or a T cell subset sorted from them (not recorded which). The chain combines TRBV19 with TRBJ2-4; no clear D gene. The sequence was collected from an adult woman who had mild COVID-19 (a few samples of this study predate the infection). Cell type and time point are not known. The CDR3 bases are TGTGCCAGTAGTATTTCAGCGTCTGAAAACATTCAGTACTTC. Translating it yields CASSISASENIQYF.